Sequencing of this T cell receptor beta chain was carried out in a study of T cell changes during pregnancy in multiple sclerosis. In the case of this clone: The junction departs from the called germline gene at one end, perhaps through a read error.

This CDR3 is built from 19 residues. The germline V gene has CDR1 SGHTA and CDR2 FQGNSA. Assay used: immunoSEQ multiplex PCR; TCRdb lists only in-frame clones, some missing. Seen here are roughly 57,000 clones, nearly 90% observed once, and the top ten hold 2.5% to 3%. The chain employs TRBV7-2 and TRBJ1-2; weak D call: TRBD1 (5 bases). The sample here was peripheral blood, taken in the first trimester of pregnancy. This clonotype originated in a female donor with multiple sclerosis, enrolled in a pregnancy study. The DNA of the CDR3 is TGTGCCAGCAGCTTAAGTAGGATGGAGGGGACGTTACCTAACCATGGCTACACCTTC. This gives the protein CASSLSRMEGTLPNHGYTF.